Each of the 31 T cell receptor beta chains below was sequenced from the same sample in a study of blood T cell repertoires in COVID-19. Some clones are missing from TCRdb's copy, which holds only in-frame ones; the method was immunoSEQ multiplex PCR. The repertoire holds around 200,000 clones, with 80% to 90% as singletons. Input material: peripheral blood. These receptor sequences come from a man between 18 and 29 years old with active or convalescent COVID-19.

The chain has TRBV19 and TRBJ1-2; possible D gene TRBD1, 5 bases. Germline V gene sequence: CDR1 LNHDA, CDR2 SQIVND (reference sequence). The CDR3 is 13 amino acids. The germline V and J ends were trimmed by 5 bases and 8 bases, with 15 bases remaining between them. CDR3 loop: CASSARGKRGYTF. CDR3 DNA sequence: TGTGCCAGTAGTGCCCGGGGGAAAAGGGGCTACACCTTC.

The chain has TRBV6-1 and TRBJ1-2, with D maybe TRBD1 (6 bases). CDR3 length equals 19 residues. Germline V gene lookup returns CDR1 MNHNS and CDR2 SASEGT. V lost 1 base and J 0 bases, leaving 21 bases between the germline ends. The CDR3 region has the DNA TGTGCCAGCAGTGAAGTGTTAGGACAGCTCACACAGACTAACTATGGCTACACCTTC. This gives the protein CASSEVLGQLTQTNYGYTF.

CDR3 in amino acids: CASQDRGHSPLHF. The DNA for the CDR3 is TGCGCCAGCCAGGACAGGGGGCATTCACCCCTCCACTTT. V is TRBV4-1 and J is TRBJ1-6; 11 bases map to TRBD1. With V trimmed by 8 bases and J by 8 bases, 2 bases remained unmatched. CDR3 length: 13 residues. Germline V gives CDR1 MGHRA, CDR2 YSYEKL.

This chain uses TRBV7-6 with TRBJ1-1; no reliable D call. Germline V CDR1 and CDR2: SGHVS, FNYEAQ. This CDR3 spans 15 amino acids. Trimming pared 2 bases from V and 7 bases from J, leaving 17 bases between. The CDR3 DNA sequence: TGTGCCAGCAGCTTAAATCCGGGGAGGGCAAATGAAGCTTTCTTT. Its protein product is CASSLNPGRANEAFF.

The J gene is TRBJ1-6, the V gene TRBV5-1, with D possibly being TRBD1 (6 bases). The CDR3 extends over 15 amino acids. The ends were cut back, 0 bases at V and 7 bases at J, with 11 bases in the middle. CDR1 is SGHRS and CDR2 is YFSETQ in the germline V gene. In DNA, the CDR3 is TGCGCCAGCAGCTTGGGACAGGCTTCGAATTCACCCCTCCACTTT. This encodes CASSLGQASNSPLHF.

The gene calls are TRBV11-2 and TRBJ1-6, with D possibly matching TRBD1 (5 bases). The V and J ends lost 5 bases and 5 bases respectively, with 13 bases between them. This CDR3 is built from 15 residues. The germline V gene has CDR1 SGHAT and CDR2 FQNNGV. CDR3 in amino acids: CASSVFGGDNSPLHF. The CDR3 bases are TGTGCCAGCAGCGTGTTTGGGGGGGATAATTCACCCCTCCACTTT.

The chain recombines TRBV18 with TRBJ2-1, with D unresolved. Germline V gives CDR1 KGHSH, CDR2 LQKENI. Trimming cost V 1 base and J 4 bases, with 8 bases left between them. This CDR3 has 14 residues. CDR3 in DNA: TGTGCCAGCTCACCACACAATCAGTACAATGAGCAGTTCTTC. Translation gives CASSPHNQYNEQFF.

The chain has TRBV6-6 and TRBJ2-5; D not resolved. The CDR3 length is 13 residues. The V gene's germline CDR1 is MNHNY and CDR2 SVGAGI (reference sequence). V was trimmed by 4 bases and J by 5 bases, leaving 11 bases between them. CDR3 region: CASSSYSRETQYF. For the CDR3, the DNA is TGTGCCAGCAGTTCGTACTCTCGGGAGACCCAGTACTTC.

The chain couples TRBV28 to TRBJ1-2, with D hard to call. There are 11 residues in the CDR3. Trimming left V 2 bases short and J 5 bases short, with 3 bases between. Germline V gene lookup returns CDR1 MDHEN and CDR2 SYDVKM. The CDR3 nucleotides are TGTGCCAGCAGTTTACTGTATGGCTACACCTTC. Translation: CASSLLYGYTF.

The J gene is TRBJ1-1, the V gene TRBV5-1, with D unresolved. This CDR3 has 16 amino acids. Germline CDR1 SGHRS, CDR2 YFSETQ. Trimming left V 5 bases short and J 4 bases short, with 21 bases between. The CDR3 region is CASSWRAADGSTEAFF. The CDR3 bases are TGCGCCAGCAGTTGGAGGGCCGCGGATGGTAGCACTGAAGCTTTCTTT. Combining the CDR3 with reference TRBV5-1 and TRBJ1-1 gives the whole variable domain KAGVTQTPRYLIKTRGQQVTLSCSPISGHRSVSWYQQTPGQGLQFLFEYFSETQRNKGNFPGRFSGRQFSNSRSEMNVSTLELGDSALYLCASSWRAADGSTEAFFGQGTRLTVV.

The V gene is TRBV11-3, the J gene TRBJ2-3; 9 nucleotides line up with TRBD1. Germline values: CDR1 SGHNT, CDR2 YENEEA. Trimming removed 5 bases from V and 5 bases from J; junction bases left unmatched: 14. The CDR3 loop spans 17 amino acids. The CDR3 DNA reads TGTGCCAGCAGCCCCCTCCCCGGACAGGGGCGGGGAGATACGCAGTATTTT. It translates to CASSPLPGQGRGDTQYF. Full variable domain (rest looked up from reference TRBV11-3 and TRBJ2-3): EAGVVQSPRYKIIEKKQPVAFWCNPISGHNTLYWYLQNLGQGPELLIRYENEEAVDDSQLPKDRFSAERLKGVDSTLKIQPAELGDSAVYLCASSPLPGQGRGDTQYFGPGTRLTVL.

This chain joins TRBV2 and TRBJ1-5, with TRBD1 identical over 7 bases. The trim removed 7 bases at V and 7 bases at J, leaving 4 bases unmatched. The CDR3 is 12 residues long. Germline CDR1 and CDR2: SNHLY and FYNNEI. CDR3 protein: CASTRGGQPQHF. CDR3 in DNA: TGTGCCAGCACCCGAGGGGGCCAGCCCCAGCATTTT.

CDR3 residues: CASSIVGTGYQETQYF. CDR3 coding DNA: TGTGCCAGTAGTATAGTTGGGACAGGGTACCAAGAGACCCAGTACTTC. The chain employs TRBV19 and TRBJ2-5; 9 positions agree with TRBD1. Trimming took 1 base from V and 0 from J; bases not matched to a gene: 3. CDR3 length equals 16 residues. From germline, CDR1 is LNHDA and CDR2 SQIVND (reference sequence).

The chain employs TRBV9 and TRBJ2-3; D uncertain. The V end lost 0 bases, the J end lost 6 bases, and 8 bases lay between the germline ends. The CDR3 contains 13 residues. Germline V gives CDR1 SGDLS, CDR2 YYNGEE. The DNA for the CDR3 is TGTGCCAGCAGCGTAGGTCACCGGGATACGCAGTATTTT. Protein: CASSVGHRDTQYF.

This clone came up a few times. The J gene is TRBJ2-2, the V gene TRBV5-4; TRBD2 is a possible D gene (7 bases). The CDR3 covers 15 residues. CDR1 is SGHNT, CDR2 YYREEE, per germline (reference sequence). V was trimmed by 4 bases and J by 3 bases, leaving 13 bases between them. DNA for the CDR3: TGTGCCAGCAGCGGACCGGGGGGCGACACCGGGGAGCTGTTTTTT. It translates to CASSGPGGDTGELFF.

The V call is TRBV11-2, the J call TRBJ2-7, with TRBD2 matching over 13 bases. The CDR3 runs to 15 residues. Germline assignment: CDR1 SGHAT and CDR2 FQNNGV. V lost 6 bases and J lost 0; bases outside the gene matches: 2. DNA of the CDR3: TGTGCCAGCAGACTAGCGGGAGGGTACTCCTACGAGCAGTACTTC. Its protein is CASRLAGGYSYEQYF.

In this sample, this clone turned up once. V gene TRBV7-8 combines with J gene TRBJ1-4, with no clear D. Trimming cost V 5 bases and J 5 bases, with 15 bases left between them. The CDR3 has 15 amino acids. Germline V gene data show CDR1 as SGHVS and CDR2 as FQNEAQ. The CDR3 bases are TGTGCCAGCAGCCCCAAACAGAGCTTGAATGAAAAACTGTTTTTT. Amino acids: CASSPKQSLNEKLFF.

The chain employs TRBV2 and TRBJ2-1, with 9 bases matching TRBD1. Germline CDR1 SNHLY, CDR2 FYNNEI. Germline trimming cut 10 bases from V and 5 bases from J; bases unmatched to any gene: 9. This CDR3 is built from 14 residues. CDR3 sequence reads: CATQPGQGNNEQFF. The DNA for the CDR3 is TGTGCCACCCAACCTGGACAGGGGAACAATGAGCAGTTCTTC. Filled out from reference TRBV2 and TRBJ2-1, the complete variable domain reads EPEVTQTPSHQVTQMGQEVILRCVPISNHLYFYWYRQILGQKVEFLVSFYNNEISEKSEIFDDQFSVERPDGSNFTLKIRSTKLEDSAMYFCATQPGQGNNEQFFGPGTRLTVL.

The V gene is TRBV21-1, the J gene TRBJ2-2; TRBD1, the table's D call, lacks a check against the DNA. TRBV21-1 is reported as a pseudogene. The CDR3 runs 16 residues. DNA of the CDR3: TGTGCCAGCAGCAGCCTTCAGGGGGCGACCACCGGGGAGCTGTTTTTT. The encoded protein is CASSSLQGATTGELFF.

The J gene is TRBJ2-7, the V gene TRBV5-1; 9 bases agree with TRBD1. The CDR3 totals 14 residues. Germline lookup yields CDR1 SGHRS and CDR2 YFSETQ. V trimming: 6 bases; J trimming: 3 bases; junction bases outside the gene matches: 7. The CDR3 nucleotides read TGCGCCAGCAACCCCCCGGACAGGGGCTACGAGCAGTACTTC. Translation gives CASNPPDRGYEQYF.

The chain couples TRBV10-3 to TRBJ2-6, with 10 nucleotides matching TRBD2. The CDR3 extends over 16 amino acids. V shed 9 bases and J 0 bases; nucleotides not matched to a gene: 5. Germline CDR1 is ENHRY and CDR2 is SYGVKD. CDR3 residues: CAITSGILSGANVLTF. CDR3 DNA: TGTGCCATTACTAGCGGGATTCTCTCTGGGGCCAACGTCCTGACTTTC.

The chain uses TRBV7-6 and TRBJ2-7, with 12 bases matching TRBD2. The ends lost 0 bases at V and 5 bases at J; junction bases unmatched: 5. The CDR3 is made up of 16 amino acids. Germline V gives CDR1 SGHVS, CDR2 FNYEAQ. CDR3 residues: CASSLAPTSGSHEQYF. CDR3 in DNA: TGTGCCAGCAGCTTAGCGCCGACTAGCGGGAGCCACGAGCAGTACTTC.

The chain combines TRBV6-5 with TRBJ1-2; TRBD1 might be the D (6 bases). The germline V gene has CDR1 MNHEY and CDR2 SVGAGI. CDR3 length equals 15 residues. The V end was cut by 0 bases, the J end by 3 bases, with 11 bases between. The CDR3 is CASSYSEQGYYGYTF. In DNA, the CDR3 is TGTGCCAGCAGTTACTCCGAACAGGGCTACTATGGCTACACCTTC.

This chain connects TRBV7-8 to TRBJ1-1; D ambiguous. The CDR3 totals 13 residues. Looked up from germline, CDR1 is SGHVS and CDR2 is FQNEAQ. V was clipped by 1 base and J by 2 bases, with 5 bases between them. CDR3 region: CASSLVENTEAFF. The CDR3 DNA follows: TGTGCCAGCAGCTTAGTAGAAAACACTGAAGCTTTCTTT. The variable domain in full, with the rest retrieved from reference TRBV7-8 and TRBJ1-1, is GAGVSQSPRYKVAKRGQDVALRCDPISGHVSLFWYQQALGQGPEFLTYFQNEAQLDKSGLPSDRFFAERPEGSVSTLKIQRTQQEDSAVYLCASSLVENTEAFFGQGTRLTVV.

This clone was found a few times. The rearrangement uses TRBV7-9 and TRBJ2-1, with TRBD2 matching over 8 bases. This CDR3 contains 15 residues. V lost 1 base and J lost 8; bases outside the gene matches: 7. Germline CDR1 reads SEHNR; CDR2 reads FQNEAQ (reference sequence). The CDR3 DNA reads TGTGCCAGCAGCTTAGGGGCGGGAGGTACCCATGAGCAGTTCTTC. Encoded protein: CASSLGAGGTHEQFF.

The chain is built from TRBV4-3 and TRBJ1-6; TRBD1 might be the D (5 bases). The CDR3 extends over 17 amino acids. Germline V gives CDR1 LGHNA, CDR2 YSLEER. Trimming cost V 0 bases and J 7 bases, with 16 bases left between them. In DNA, the CDR3 is TGCGCCAGCAGCCAAGATAGGAGGGGTTGGGTGAATTCACCCCTCCACTTT. Encoded protein: CASSQDRRGWVNSPLHF.

V and J are TRBV28 and TRBJ1-2, with D perhaps matching TRBD1 (5 bases). V was shortened by 5 bases and J by 6 bases, with 13 bases between the two germline ends. Per the germline V gene, CDR1 is MDHEN and CDR2 is SYDVKM. The CDR3 is 13 residues long. CDR3 sequence (DNA): TGTGCCAGCAGTGGGAAAGGGGCTGATGGCTACACCTTC. This encodes CASSGKGADGYTF.

The CDR3 spells CASSADRLNTEAFF. The CDR3 coding sequence is TGTGCCAGCAGCGCCGACAGGTTGAACACTGAAGCTTTCTTT. This chain joins TRBV7-8 and TRBJ1-1; possible D gene TRBD1, 6 bases. Germline V gene data show CDR1 as SGHVS and CDR2 as FQNEAQ. The CDR3 has 14 amino acids. V lost 5 bases, J lost 0 bases, and 10 bases lay in between.

Regarding this clone: An end of the junction does not agree with germline; a read error may underlie this. The chain joins TRBV3-1 (or the pseudogene TRBV3-2) to TRBJ2-1; D uncertain. Germline lookup yields CDR1 LGHDT and CDR2 YNNKEL (reference sequence). The length of the CDR3 is 12 residues. CDR3 coding DNA: TGTGCCAGCAGCCTTTCCTCCAATGAGCAGTTCTTC. Translation: CASSLSSNEQFF.

This chain links TRBV5-1 with TRBJ1-2; 7 nucleotides agree with TRBD1. V lost 3 bases to trimming and J lost 0 bases; unmatched junction nucleotides: 2. Germline CDR1 is SGHRS and CDR2 is YFSETQ. This CDR3 comprises 14 residues. For the CDR3, the DNA is TGCGCCAGCAGCTCCGGGACAGCTAACTATGGCTACACCTTC. It translates to CASSSGTANYGYTF.

V and J are TRBV7-2 and TRBJ2-1; 9 bases map to TRBD2. Losses at the gene ends were 3 bases for V and 3 bases for J; bases not matched to a gene: 6. From germline, CDR1 is SGHTA and CDR2 FQGNSA. The CDR3 is 16 amino acids. The CDR3 DNA sequence: TGTGCCAGCAGCTTCTTCCTAGCGGGGCTCTACAATGAGCAGTTCTTC. This gives the protein CASSFFLAGLYNEQFF.